This T cell receptor (beta chain) was recorded in a study of blood T cell repertoires in COVID-19. Turning to the study itself: The United States, Italy and Spain supplied acute and convalescent COVID-19 samples.

This clone came up a few times. The CDR3 totals 16 residues. Trimming removed 4 bases at V and 3 bases at J, with 16 bases between. Germline CDR1 is SGHRS and CDR2 is YFSETQ. Study processing details: From reference gene primer amplification, estimates of nucleated cell counts were derived. Clones were read by immunoSEQ multiplex PCR, and TCRdb kept only the in-frame ones, dropping some. Clone size and the V and J calls come from that table; the DNA yielded D and trimming. Among around 500,000 clones listed, about 88% were seen once. Recruits, aged about 18 to 100 years, lived in around 24 US areas. V gene TRBV5-1 combines with J gene TRBJ2-2, with D possibly matching TRBD1 (6 bases). This TCR derives from a woman aged 60-75 years who had recovered from COVID-19. The sequencing input was PBMCs or T cells enriched from blood (not recorded which). CDR3 coding DNA: TGCGCCAGCAGCCCCACAGGGATAGGAGACACCGGGGAGCTGTTTTTT. As protein: CASSPTGIGDTGELFF.